Below, 2 T cell receptor beta chains from the same sample are listed, as sequenced in a study of T cell responses to AZD1222 COVID-19 vaccine. Data came from immunoSEQ multiplex PCR; TCRdb stores just in-frame clones and leaves some out. The data hold some 96,000 clones, with around nine tenths observed a single time. Material: peripheral blood, obtained on day 0 of AZD1222 vaccination. The receptors come from an adult in good health.

Details on this clone: Other DNA sequences within the sample encode an identical CDR3. The chain links TRBV28 to TRBJ2-7, with 11 bases aligning to TRBD2. The length of the CDR3 is 15 residues. The V gene end was trimmed by 4 bases and the J gene end by 3 bases; junction bases not matched to a gene: 5. Germline V gene lookup returns CDR1 MDHEN and CDR2 SYDVKM. CDR3 in amino acids: CASSSLAGGHYEQYF. In nucleotides, the CDR3 is TGTGCCAGCAGTTCCTTAGCGGGAGGGCACTACGAGCAGTACTTC.

This clone occurred a few times. J is TRBJ1-2 and V is TRBV6-5; TRBD1 aligns across 9 bases. V gave up 7 bases and J gave up 8 bases; unmatched junction bases: 11. CDR1 is MNHEY, CDR2 SVGAGI, per germline. This CDR3 contains 14 residues. CDR3 in DNA: TGTGCCAGCAACCGACAGGGGGGCGTCGTAGGCTACACCTTC. Translating gives CASNRQGGVVGYTF.